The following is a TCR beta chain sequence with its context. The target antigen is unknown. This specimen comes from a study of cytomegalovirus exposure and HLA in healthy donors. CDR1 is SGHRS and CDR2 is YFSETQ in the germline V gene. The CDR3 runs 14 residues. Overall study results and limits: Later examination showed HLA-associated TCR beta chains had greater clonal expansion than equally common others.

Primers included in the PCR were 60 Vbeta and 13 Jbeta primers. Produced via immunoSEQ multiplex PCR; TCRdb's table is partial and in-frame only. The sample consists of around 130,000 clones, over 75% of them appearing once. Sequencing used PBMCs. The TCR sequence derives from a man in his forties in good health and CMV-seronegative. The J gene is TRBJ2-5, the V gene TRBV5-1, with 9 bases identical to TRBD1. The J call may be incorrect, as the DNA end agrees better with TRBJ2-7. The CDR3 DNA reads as TGCGCCAGCAGTAGGGACAGGGCCACCTACGAGCAGTACTTC. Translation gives CASSRDRATYEQYF.